This TCR beta chain is from a study of technical replicates of blood from several donors. Repertoires were generated with immunoSEQ multiplex PCR, while TCRdb's copy carries only in-frame clones and drops some. The data hold over 55,000 clones, with roughly 86% observed a single time. This TCR was sampled from a human donor in good health. Some clones in this sample may be carry-over from other donors' samples. The sequenced sample consisted of PBMCs.

This CDR3 reads CASSLVAGVNQPQHF. The CDR3 DNA sequence: TGTGCCAGCAGCTTAGTCGCAGGGGTCAATCAGCCCCAGCATTTT. The genes are TRBV7-2 and TRBJ1-5; possibly TRBD1 for D (6 bases). Per the germline V gene, CDR1 is SGHTA and CDR2 is FQGNSA. Trimming shortened V by 1 base and J by 3 bases, and 10 bases separated the two germline ends. The CDR3 is made up of 15 amino acids.